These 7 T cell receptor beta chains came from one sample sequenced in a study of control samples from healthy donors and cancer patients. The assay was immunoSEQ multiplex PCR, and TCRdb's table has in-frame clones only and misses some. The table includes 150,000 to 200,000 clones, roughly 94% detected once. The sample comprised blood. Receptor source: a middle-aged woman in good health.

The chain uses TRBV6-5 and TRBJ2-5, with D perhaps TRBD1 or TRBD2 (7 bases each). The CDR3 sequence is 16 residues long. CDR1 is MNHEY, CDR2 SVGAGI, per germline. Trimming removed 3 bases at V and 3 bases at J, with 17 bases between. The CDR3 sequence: CASSYLGAGGEETQYF. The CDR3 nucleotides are TGTGCCAGCAGTTATCTGGGGGCAGGGGGGGAAGAGACCCAGTACTTC.

The DNA for the CDR3 is TGTGCCAGCAGCTTAGATCAGTTGGGCGAGCAGTACTTC. It codes for CASSLDQLGEQYF. V gene TRBV11-3 combines with J gene TRBJ2-7, with no clear D. Germline CDR1 and CDR2: SGHNT and YENEEA. The CDR3 runs to 13 residues. Trimming pared 0 bases from V and 6 bases from J, leaving 9 bases between.

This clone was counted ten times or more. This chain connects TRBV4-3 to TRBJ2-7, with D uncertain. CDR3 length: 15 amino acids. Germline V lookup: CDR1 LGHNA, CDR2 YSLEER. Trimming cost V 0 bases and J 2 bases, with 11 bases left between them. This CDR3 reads CASSQDHLPTYEQYF. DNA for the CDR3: TGCGCCAGCAGCCAAGATCACCTACCCACCTACGAGCAGTACTTC.

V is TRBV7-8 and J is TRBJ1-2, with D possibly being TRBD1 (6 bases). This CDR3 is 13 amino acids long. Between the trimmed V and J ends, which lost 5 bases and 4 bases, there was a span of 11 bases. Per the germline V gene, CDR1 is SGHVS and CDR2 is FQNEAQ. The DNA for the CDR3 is TGTGCCAGCAGCCCCGACAGGCGCTATGGCTACACCTTC. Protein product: CASSPDRRYGYTF.

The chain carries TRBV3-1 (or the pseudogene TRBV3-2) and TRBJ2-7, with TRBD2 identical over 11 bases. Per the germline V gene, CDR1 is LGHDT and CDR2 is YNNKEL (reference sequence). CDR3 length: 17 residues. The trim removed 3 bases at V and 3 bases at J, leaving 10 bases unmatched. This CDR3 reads CASSHGVAGGRIYEQYF. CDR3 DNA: TGTGCCAGCAGCCATGGCGTAGCGGGGGGGCGCATCTACGAGCAGTACTTC.

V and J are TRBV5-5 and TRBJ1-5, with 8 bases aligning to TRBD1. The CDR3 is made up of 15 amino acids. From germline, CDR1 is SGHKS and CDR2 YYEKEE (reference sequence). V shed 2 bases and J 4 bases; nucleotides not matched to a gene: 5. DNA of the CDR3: TGTGCCAGCAGCTTTCTGACAGGGGCGAATCAGCCCCAGCATTTT. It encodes CASSFLTGANQPQHF.

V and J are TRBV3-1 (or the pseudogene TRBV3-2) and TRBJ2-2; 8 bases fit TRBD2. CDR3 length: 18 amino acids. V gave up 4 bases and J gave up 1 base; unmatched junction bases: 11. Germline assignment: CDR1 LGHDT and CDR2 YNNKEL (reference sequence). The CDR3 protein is CASSLNSLTSVNTGELFF. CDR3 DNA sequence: TGTGCCAGCAGCCTTAATTCTCTGACTAGCGTGAACACCGGGGAGCTGTTTTTT.